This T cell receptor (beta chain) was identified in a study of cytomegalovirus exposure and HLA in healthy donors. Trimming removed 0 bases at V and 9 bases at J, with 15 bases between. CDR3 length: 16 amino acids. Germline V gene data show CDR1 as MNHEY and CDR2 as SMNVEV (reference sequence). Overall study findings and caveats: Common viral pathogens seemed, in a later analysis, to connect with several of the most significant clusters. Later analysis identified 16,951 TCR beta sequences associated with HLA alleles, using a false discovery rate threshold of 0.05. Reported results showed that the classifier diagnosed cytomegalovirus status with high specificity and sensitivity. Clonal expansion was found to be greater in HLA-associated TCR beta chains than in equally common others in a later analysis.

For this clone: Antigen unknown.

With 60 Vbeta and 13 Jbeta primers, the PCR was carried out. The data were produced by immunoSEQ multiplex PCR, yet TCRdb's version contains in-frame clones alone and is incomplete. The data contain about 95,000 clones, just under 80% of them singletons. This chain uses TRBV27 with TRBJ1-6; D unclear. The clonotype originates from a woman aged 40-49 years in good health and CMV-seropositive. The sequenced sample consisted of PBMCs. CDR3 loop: CASSLSQALEGSPLHF. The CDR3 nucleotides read TGTGCCAGCAGTTTATCCCAGGCCCTTGAAGGTTCACCCCTCCACTTT.